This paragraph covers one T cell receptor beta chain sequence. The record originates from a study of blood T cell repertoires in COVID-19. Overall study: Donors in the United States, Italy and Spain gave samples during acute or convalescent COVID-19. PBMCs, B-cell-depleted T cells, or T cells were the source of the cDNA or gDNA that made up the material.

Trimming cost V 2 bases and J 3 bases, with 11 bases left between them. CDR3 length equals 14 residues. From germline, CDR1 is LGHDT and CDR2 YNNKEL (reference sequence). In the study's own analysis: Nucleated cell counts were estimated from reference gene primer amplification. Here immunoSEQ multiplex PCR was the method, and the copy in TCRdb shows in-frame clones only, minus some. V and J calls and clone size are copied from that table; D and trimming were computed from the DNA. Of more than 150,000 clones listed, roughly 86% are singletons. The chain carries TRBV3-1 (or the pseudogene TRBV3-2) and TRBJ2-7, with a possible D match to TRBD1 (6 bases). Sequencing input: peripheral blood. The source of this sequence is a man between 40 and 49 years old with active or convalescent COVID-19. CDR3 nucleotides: TGTGCCAGCAGCCAATTGGACAGCGACTACGAGCAGTACTTC. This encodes CASSQLDSDYEQYF.